This T cell receptor beta chain is from a study of T cell changes during pregnancy in multiple sclerosis. The V gene lost 8 bases and the J gene lost 1 base, with 11 bases spanning the gap. The length of the CDR3 is 14 residues. The V gene's germline CDR1 is KGHSH and CDR2 LQKENI. The table came from immunoSEQ multiplex PCR; TCRdb's copy has only in-frame clones and leaves some out. The table has tens of thousands of clones, 85% to 95% seen once. The TCR originated in a female donor with multiple sclerosis, enrolled in a pregnancy study. The chain carries TRBV18 and TRBJ2-2; a possible D gene is TRBD1 (5 bases). Sequenced here: CD4+ T cells from peripheral blood mononuclear cells, sampled before pregnancy. CDR3 amino acids: CASGEQVNTGELFF. The CDR3 bases are TGTGCCAGCGGGGAACAGGTGAACACCGGGGAGCTGTTTTTT.